The T cell receptor beta chain under discussion was sequenced for a study of blood T cell repertoires in COVID-19. In germline, CDR1 is LNHDA, CDR2 SQIVND (reference sequence). This CDR3 has 14 amino acids. Trimming cost V 7 bases and J 12 bases; bases outside gene matches: 12. Sequenced by immunoSEQ multiplex PCR; TCRdb stores in-frame clones only, minus some. The sample records 150,000 to 200,000 clones, approximately 80% being singletons. Specimen: peripheral blood. V and J are TRBV19 and TRBJ1-6, with 7 bases aligning to TRBD1. This clonotype was sampled from a woman of 80 years or more with acute or convalescent COVID-19. The CDR3 loop is CASNLQGGPKPLHF. CDR3 coding DNA: TGTGCCAGTAACCTGCAGGGGGGACCAAAACCCCTCCACTTT.